This T cell receptor (beta chain) was sequenced during a study of blood T cell repertoires in COVID-19. About the study: Samples representing acute and convalescent COVID-19 were sourced from the United States, Italy and Spain. Sample material is recorded as cDNA or gDNA derived from T cells, B-cell-depleted T cells, or PBMCs.

In the original workflow: Cell counts per sample came from amplifying reference gene primers. Measured with immunoSEQ multiplex PCR; TCRdb has only the in-frame clones, and not every one. The V and J calls and the clone size are those of that table, but D and trimming were determined from the DNA. This sample yields some 74,000 clones, of which 80% are seen a single time; approximately 12% belongs to the top ten. As regards this clone: This same CDR3 is encoded by further DNA sequences in the sample.

This CDR3 comprises 14 residues. The germline V gene encodes CDR1 SGHRS and CDR2 YFSETQ. V was shortened by 2 bases and J by 1 base, with 6 bases between the two germline ends. The genes are TRBV5-1 and TRBJ2-2; D might be TRBD2 (6 bases). Sequencing input: peripheral blood. This TCR was sampled from a human donor in a cohort sampled during active COVID-19. This chain's CDR3 is CASSLAGNTGELFF. CDR3 DNA sequence: TGCGCCAGCAGCTTAGCGGGGAACACCGGGGAGCTGTTTTTT.